This T cell receptor beta chain was recovered during a study of T cells in Graves' hyperthyroidism and ophthalmopathy. Lactation, pregnancy, other autoimmune disease or uncontrolled infection led to exclusion of patients. Regarding the study as a whole: Onset of ophthalmopathy came a median about 6.5 months after the model predicted it.

The germline gives CDR1 SGHAT, CDR2 FQDESV (reference sequence). The CDR3 runs to 13 residues. The V end was cut by 4 bases, the J end by 8 bases, with 12 bases between. RNA transcripts were the template for amplifying TCR beta CDR3 regions. HTBI primers were the set used in a first-round RT-PCR of the TCR CDR3. TCRdb re-called the multiplex PCR reads with MiXCR, one entry per CDR3 protein. The sample has 500,000 to 600,000 distinct CDR3 sequences; about 20% are singletons. This clonotype has a count of ten or more. What it binds is not known. Sample: blood. The genes are TRBV11-1 and TRBJ2-1; D is possibly TRBD1 or TRBD2 (5 bases each). This receptor was obtained from a man aged 35-49 years with Graves' ophthalmopathy. This CDR3 reads CASSSRMGDEQFF. Written as DNA, the CDR3 is TGTGCCAGCAGCTCCCGCATGGGGGATGAGCAGTTCTTC.